The next 26 T cell receptor beta chains were all read from a single sample in a study of blood T cells in healthy people across ages. The second PCR ran about 6 to 12 cycles with a sample-barcoded 5' primer and J-beta primers. TCRdb recomputed calls from the 5' RACE reads with MiXCR, one row per CDR3 protein. Of about 930,000 distinct CDR3 sequences listed, just under 30% are singletons. The data also belong to a second study, concerning T cells of mothers and their children.

Input material: blood. The receptors shown here come from a woman aged 40 to 50 in good health.

This sequence joins TRBV4-3 and TRBJ1-2; D might be TRBD1 (6 bases). Germline V gene sequence: CDR1 LGHNA, CDR2 YSLEER. V gave up 0 bases and J gave up 8 bases, with 16 bases separating them. CDR3 length: 15 amino acids. The DNA of the CDR3 is TGCGCCAGCAGCCAAGAGGGACAAGTGGGTTGGGGCTACACCTTC. Its translation: CASSQEGQVGWGYTF.

This clonotype was counted between two and nine times. Here the CDR3 DNA reads TGTGCCAGCAGCTTCAGACAGAACAACTATGGCTACACCTTC. Amino acids: CASSFRQNNYGYTF. The V and J genes are TRBV7-2 and TRBJ1-2; maybe TRBD1 (5 bases). The CDR3 is made up of 14 amino acids. V was cut by 3 bases and J by 2 bases, with 10 bases left in between. Germline CDR1 is SGHTA and CDR2 is FQGNSA.

The chain couples TRBV12-3 or TRBV12-4 to TRBJ2-4; 11 bases match TRBD2. The CDR3 length is 21 residues. V gave up 2 bases and J gave up 3 bases; unmatched junction bases: 18. CDR3 DNA sequence: TGTGCCAGCAGTTTACGGGCTAGCGGGGGGCTGGGCACCGGGAGCAAAAACATTCAGTACTTC. Translation: CASSLRASGGLGTGSKNIQYF.

V is TRBV5-1 and J is TRBJ2-2; D is ambiguous. There are 15 residues in the CDR3. Trimming left V 4 bases short and J 4 bases short, with 14 bases between. Germline assignment: CDR1 SGHRS and CDR2 YFSETQ. The CDR3 loop reads CASSPQGLGTGELFF. CDR3 nucleotides: TGCGCCAGCAGCCCGCAAGGTTTGGGCACCGGGGAGCTGTTTTTT.

The chain couples TRBV25-1 to TRBJ2-1; 10 bases align to TRBD2. J gave up 8 bases and V 3 bases, and 7 bases lay outside the gene matches. Germline V gives CDR1 MGHDK, CDR2 SYGVNS. The CDR3 is 15 amino acids. CDR3 in DNA: TGTGCCAGCAGTGAGGGAAGCGGGGGGGCATATGAGCAGTTCTTC. Translation gives CASSEGSGGAYEQFF. The whole variable domain, filled in from reference TRBV25-1 and TRBJ2-1, reads EADIYQTPRYLVIGTGKKITLECSQTMGHDKMYWYQQDPGMELHLIHYSYGVNSTEKGDLSSESTVSRIRTEHFPLTLESARPSHTSQYLCASSEGSGGAYEQFFGPGTRLTVL.

Notes on this clonotype: A much more abundant neighbour one base away suggests this may be a read error. Given the absence of the conserved phenylalanine or tryptophan at the CDR3 end, a read error is likely. V and J are TRBV7-2 and TRBJ2-1; perhaps TRBD2 as D (5 bases). V lost 1 base, J lost 5 bases, and 9 bases lay in between. The CDR3 covers 14 residues. The germline V gene encodes CDR1 SGHTA and CDR2 FQGNSA. The CDR3 sequence is CASSLVFGNNEQFS. The CDR3 DNA reads TGTGCCAGCAGCTTAGTTTTCGGGAACAATGAGCAGTTCTCC.

The V gene is TRBV5-6, the J gene TRBJ2-5; 7 nucleotides agree with TRBD1. The CDR3 runs to 15 residues. Germline V lookup: CDR1 SGHDT, CDR2 YYEEEE. Trimming removed 0 bases from V and 3 bases from J; junction bases left unmatched: 5. In DNA form, the CDR3 reads TGTGCCAGCAGCTTGGCCGGGACAGCTAAAGAGACCCAGTACTTC. Translating it yields CASSLAGTAKETQYF.

This clonotype was detected ten times or more. The chain recombines TRBV9 with TRBJ2-7; TRBD2 matches 7 bases. V lost 0 bases, J lost 2 bases, and 5 bases stayed unmatched. The CDR3 covers 15 residues. Germline V gene data show CDR1 as SGDLS and CDR2 as YYNGEE. The CDR3 bases are TGTGCCAGCAGCGTAGAGGCGGGAGCTACCTACGAGCAGTACTTC. It yields the protein CASSVEAGATYEQYF. Full variable domain (missing parts from reference TRBV9 and TRBJ2-7): DSGVTQTPKHLITATGQRVTLRCSPRSGDLSVYWYQQSLDQGLQFLIQYYNGEERAKGNILERFSAQQFPDLHSELNLSSLELGDSALYFCASSVEAGATYEQYFGPGTRLTVT.

This clonotype was observed a handful of times. The V call is TRBV20-1, the J call TRBJ1-1, with D unclear. The CDR3 length is 14 residues. CDR1 and CDR2 from the germline V gene are DFQATT and SNEGSKA (reference sequence). The germline V and J ends were trimmed by 0 bases and 1 base, with 9 bases remaining between them. In nucleotides, the CDR3 is TGCAGTGCTAGAGACAGCCCCACGAACACTGAAGCTTTCTTT. It encodes CSARDSPTNTEAFF.

Regarding this clonotype: One end of the junction does not line up with germline, which may come from a read error. The chain recombines TRBV4-2 with TRBJ2-1; D might be TRBD2 (7 bases). Germline-derived CDR1 and CDR2 are LGHNA and YNFKEQ. CDR3 length: 16 amino acids. The CDR3 DNA is TGTGTCAGCAGCCAAGAAGGGGGGGAGAATTACAATGAGCAGTTCTTC. Its translation is CVSSQEGGENYNEQFF.

This rearrangement joins TRBV6-2 or TRBV6-3 to TRBJ2-1; D not resolved. The germline CDR1 and CDR2 sequences are MNHEY and SVGEGT. The CDR3 runs to 13 residues. Trimming removed 6 bases from V and 10 bases from J, with 16 bases in between. This chain's CDR3 is CASSLENSYEQFF. For the CDR3, the DNA is TGTGCCAGCAGCCTCGAGAACTCCTACGAGCAGTTCTTC.

V gene TRBV5-1 combines with J gene TRBJ2-3; 9 nucleotides match TRBD1. Trimming removed 5 bases from V and 6 bases from J; junction bases left unmatched: 7. This CDR3 is built from 14 residues. Germline lookup yields CDR1 SGHRS and CDR2 YFSETQ. The CDR3 spells CASRLQGALDTQYF. The CDR3 bases are TGCGCCAGCAGATTACAGGGGGCGCTGGATACGCAGTATTTT.

This clonotype was detected ten times or more. The CDR3 region has the DNA TGTGCCAGCAGCTTAGTGTTGGACCGGAGGCTTAACAATGAGCAGTTCTTC. Translated: CASSLVLDRRLNNEQFF. J is TRBJ2-1 and V is TRBV11-2; TRBD2 might be the D (5 bases). V lost 1 base, J lost 5 bases, and 18 bases lay in between. Per the germline V gene, CDR1 is SGHAT and CDR2 is FQNNGV. The CDR3 extends over 17 amino acids.

DNA for the CDR3: TGCAGTGCTAGTCACGCGTCCTCGTATGGCTACACCTTC. Translating gives CSASHASSYGYTF. This chain links TRBV20-1 with TRBJ1-2; D uncertain. The CDR3 runs 13 residues. Trimming pared 3 bases from V and 5 bases from J, leaving 13 bases between. Germline CDR1 is DFQATT and CDR2 is SNEGSKA (reference sequence).

This chain links TRBV28 with TRBJ2-1, with 13 bases matching TRBD2. Germline V CDR1 and CDR2: MDHEN, SYDVKM. The CDR3 length is 16 residues. Trimming at V came to 7 bases and at J to 8 bases, leaving 11 bases not matched to a gene. The CDR3: CASNASTSGGWDEQFF. The CDR3 nucleotides read TGTGCCAGCAATGCGTCGACTAGCGGGGGGTGGGATGAGCAGTTCTTC.

The V gene is TRBV12-3 or TRBV12-4, the J gene TRBJ2-1, with 10 bases that match TRBD1. J lost 9 bases, V lost 3 bases, and 8 bases had no gene match. The CDR3 spans 15 residues. The CDR3 spells CASSFDRGLHGEQFF. The CDR3 DNA is TGTGCCAGCAGTTTCGACAGGGGGCTCCACGGTGAGCAGTTCTTC.

Remarks on this clonotype: One end of the junction varies from germline; a read error may be responsible. The V and J genes are TRBV7-9 and TRBJ1-6; D ambiguous. Germline CDR1 is SEHNR and CDR2 is FQNEAQ (reference sequence). CDR3 length: 14 amino acids. Here the CDR3 DNA reads TGTGCCAGCAGCTTCCGCCAGGTTGGCTCACCCCGCCACTTT. Protein product: CASSFRQVGSPRHF.

This clonotype has a single count. This chain connects TRBV7-2 to TRBJ2-1, with D possibly TRBD2 on 7 matching bases. The germline V and J ends were trimmed by 5 bases and 4 bases, with 15 bases remaining between them. The length of the CDR3 is 15 residues. The V gene's germline CDR1 is SGHTA and CDR2 FQGNSA. CDR3 sequence: CASSPFRGAYNEQFF. The CDR3 nucleotides are TGTGCCAGCAGCCCGTTTCGGGGGGCGTACAATGAGCAGTTCTTC.

This clonotype was detected a few times. V usage is TRBV3-1 and J usage is TRBJ2-1; 12 positions match TRBD2. The length of the CDR3 is 15 residues. After removal of 2 bases from V and 6 bases from J, the junction contained 2 bases not matched to a gene. The germline CDR1 and CDR2 sequences are LGHDT and YNNKEL (reference sequence). The CDR3 reads CASSQMTSGGNEQFF. In nucleotides, the CDR3 is TGTGCCAGCAGCCAAATGACTAGCGGGGGCAATGAGCAGTTCTTC.

Details on this clonotype: This may be a read error: a much more frequent sequence differs by one nucleotide. V is TRBV6-2 or TRBV6-3 and J is TRBJ2-1; the D is unclear. Trimming removed 0 bases from V and 6 bases from J, with 12 bases in between. The CDR3 covers 15 residues. Germline lookup yields CDR1 MNHEY and CDR2 SVGEGT. The CDR3 nucleotides are TGTGCCAGCAGTTACTCCGAGACATTTATCAATGAGCAGTTCTTC. Protein: CASSYSETFINEQFF.

The rearrangement uses TRBV13 and TRBJ2-5; D might be TRBD1 (6 bases). The assigned J gene may be wrong: the sequence end matches TRBJ2-7 better. The CDR3 totals 15 residues. Germline V lookup: CDR1 PRHDT, CDR2 FYEKMQ (reference sequence). The chain's CDR3 is CASSVRGGPTNEQYF. The CDR3 nucleotides read TGTGCCAGCAGCGTCAGGGGTGGGCCTACTAACGAGCAGTACTTC.

The chain carries TRBV12-5 and TRBJ1-1; TRBD1 is a possible D gene (5 bases). V was trimmed by 1 base and J by 4 bases, leaving 7 bases between them. The CDR3 covers 13 residues. The V gene's germline CDR1 is LGHNT and CDR2 FRNRAP. CDR3 DNA sequence: TGTGCTAGTGGTTTGGGACAGCCCACTGAAGCTTTCTTT. Protein: CASGLGQPTEAFF.

Regarding this clonotype: Since a much larger clone is just one base distant, this may be a read error. J is TRBJ2-7 and V is TRBV7-9; weak D call: TRBD2 (7 bases). Per germline, CDR1 SEHNR and CDR2 FQNEAQ (reference sequence). The V end lost 5 bases, the J end lost 7 bases, and 15 bases lay between the germline ends. This CDR3 has 13 residues. CDR3 nucleotide sequence: TGTGCCAGCAGCCCAAGCGGGGACAATGAGCAGTACTTC. It encodes CASSPSGDNEQYF.

This clonotype was seen a few times. This chain joins TRBV12-3 or TRBV12-4 and TRBJ1-1, with TRBD1 identical over 11 bases. The CDR3 contains 13 residues. After removal of 6 bases from V and 6 bases from J, the junction contained 3 bases not matched to a gene. CDR3 sequence reads: CASSLDRGPEAFF. The DNA for the CDR3 is TGTGCCAGCAGCCTGGACAGGGGGCCTGAAGCTTTCTTT.

The gene calls are TRBV5-1 and TRBJ2-7; D gene uncertain. Germline V lookup: CDR1 SGHRS, CDR2 YFSETQ. V was trimmed by 0 bases and J by 0 bases, leaving 13 bases between them. The CDR3 is 16 amino acids. The CDR3 sequence: CASSLAWKGNSYEQYF. The CDR3 nucleotides read TGCGCCAGCAGCTTGGCCTGGAAGGGAAACTCCTACGAGCAGTACTTC.

The chain uses TRBV19 and TRBJ2-4; tentatively, D is TRBD1 or TRBD2 (6 bases each). The assigned J gene may be wrong: the sequence end matches TRBJ2-7 better. Germline-derived CDR1 and CDR2 are LNHDA and SQIVND (reference sequence). The CDR3 sequence is 14 residues long. The CDR3 sequence is CASSIANREAEQYF. The CDR3 coding sequence is TGTGCCAGTAGTATAGCAAACAGGGAGGCCGAGCAGTACTTC.